These 20 T cell receptor beta chains share one sample of origin, sequenced in a study of blood T cell repertoires in COVID-19. Produced via immunoSEQ multiplex PCR; TCRdb's table is partial and in-frame only. The top ten clones hold 1.5% of a sample with roughly 300,000 clones, more than 75% of them seen once. The sample consisted of peripheral blood. These TCRs come from a woman aged 40 to 50 who had recovered from COVID-19.

This clone has a count of ten or more. This sequence joins TRBV6-1 and TRBJ1-5; D gene unclear. V lost 2 bases to trimming and J lost 4 bases, with 6 bases between them. CDR3 length: 13 amino acids. Germline-derived CDR1 and CDR2 are MNHNS and SASEGT. CDR3 residues: CASSEQVNQPQHF. CDR3 bases: TGTGCCAGCAGTGAACAGGTTAATCAGCCCCAGCATTTT.

The chain links TRBV27 to TRBJ2-1, with 9 bases identical to TRBD1. This CDR3 contains 16 residues. Germline trimming cut 1 base from V and 4 bases from J; bases unmatched to any gene: 5. The germline gives CDR1 MNHEY, CDR2 SMNVEV (reference sequence). The CDR3, as DNA: TGTGCCAGCAGTTTATTCGGGACAGGGTTTTACAATGAGCAGTTCTTC. Its translation is CASSLFGTGFYNEQFF.

The chain employs TRBV6-6 and TRBJ1-1; 7 positions match TRBD1. CDR3 length: 14 amino acids. Germline CDR1 and CDR2: MNHNY and SVGAGI (reference sequence). The J segment lost 4 bases and the V segment lost 0 bases, leaving 2 bases of the junction unmatched. This chain's CDR3 is CASSYSAGGTEAFF. DNA for the CDR3: TGTGCCAGCAGTTACTCGGCAGGGGGCACTGAAGCTTTCTTT.

The table lists this clone with a few counts. The chain carries TRBV2 and TRBJ2-3, with D possibly matching TRBD1 (6 bases). This CDR3 contains 14 residues. Germline CDR1 reads SNHLY; CDR2 reads FYNNEI. Trimming pared 7 bases from V and 3 bases from J, leaving 14 bases between. The CDR3 sequence is CASTRQDWTDTQYF. Here the CDR3 DNA reads TGTGCCAGCACGCGACAGGATTGGACAGATACGCAGTATTTT.

CDR3 sequence: CASSFLAGGGVNEQFF. DNA for the CDR3: TGTGCCAGCAGCTTCCTAGCGGGGGGCGGTGTGAATGAGCAGTTCTTC. The J gene is TRBJ2-1, the V gene TRBV7-3; 11 positions match TRBD2. Trimming took 3 bases from V and 7 from J; bases not matched to a gene: 8. CDR3 size: 16 residues. Germline CDR1 SGHTA, CDR2 FQGTGA.

The V gene is TRBV6-5, the J gene TRBJ1-2, with 8 bases identical to TRBD1. V shed 6 bases, J shed 5 bases, and the junction held 8 bases outside the gene matches. The germline gives CDR1 MNHEY, CDR2 SVGAGI. This CDR3 has 14 residues. The chain's CDR3 is CASSPGTGVYGYTF. DNA of the CDR3: TGTGCCAGCAGCCCCGGGACAGGAGTTTATGGCTACACCTTC.

This sequence joins TRBV19 and TRBJ2-5, with 8 positions matching TRBD2. The CDR3 extends over 14 amino acids. Germline CDR1 reads LNHDA; CDR2 reads SQIVND (reference sequence). The junction had 9 bases not matched to a gene; V was cut back by 5 bases and J by 7 bases. CDR3 sequence: CASSAGTSSLTQYF. The CDR3 bases are TGTGCCAGTAGTGCCGGGACTAGTTCGTTGACCCAGTACTTC.

This chain connects TRBV30 to TRBJ2-1; a weak D match, TRBD1 (5 bases). Trimming pared 2 bases from V and 10 bases from J, leaving 12 bases between. Germline V lookup: CDR1 GTSNPN, CDR2 SVGIG (reference sequence). This CDR3 contains 12 residues. The chain's CDR3 is CAWSRRAPEQFF. The CDR3 DNA is TGTGCCTGGAGTCGCAGGGCCCCGGAGCAGTTCTTC.

J is TRBJ1-2 and V is TRBV5-1; 7 bases fit TRBD1. Trimming removed 6 bases from V and 2 bases from J; junction bases left unmatched: 7. There are 14 residues in the CDR3. The germline gives CDR1 SGHRS, CDR2 YFSETQ. The CDR3 sequence is CASTKGTANYGYTF. CDR3 coding DNA: TGCGCCAGCACCAAAGGGACAGCCAACTATGGCTACACCTTC.

CDR3 bases: TGCGCCAGCAGCCAAGATGAGACTAGCGGGTACTACAATGAGCAGTTCTTC. Amino acid sequence: CASSQDETSGYYNEQFF. The rearrangement joins TRBV4-3 to TRBJ2-1; TRBD2 matches 10 bases. With V trimmed by 0 bases and J by 3 bases, 5 bases remained unmatched. Germline CDR1 is LGHNA and CDR2 is YSLEER. This CDR3 is built from 17 residues.

This clone has only a few counts. Here the CDR3 reads CAIMGQNTGELFF. The CDR3 nucleotides are TGTGCCATCATGGGACAGAACACCGGGGAGCTGTTTTTT. The chain joins TRBV10-3 to TRBJ2-2, with a possible D match to TRBD1 (6 bases). Trimming removed 7 bases from V and 1 base from J, with 7 bases in between. This CDR3 contains 13 residues. Looked up from germline, CDR1 is ENHRY and CDR2 is SYGVKD.

The chain links TRBV4-3 to TRBJ1-2; D is perhaps TRBD1 (5 bases). Trimming shortened V by 4 bases and J by 1 base, and 16 bases separated the two germline ends. CDR3 size: 16 residues. Germline V gives CDR1 LGHNA, CDR2 YSLEER. The CDR3 region is CASSPTTETDNYGYTF. CDR3 bases: TGCGCCAGCAGCCCGACGACAGAAACAGATAACTATGGCTACACCTTC.

The chain is built from TRBV5-1 and TRBJ2-1; the D gene is possibly TRBD2 (5 bases). The CDR3 totals 14 residues. V was trimmed by 0 bases and J by 7 bases, leaving 11 bases between them. The V gene's germline CDR1 is SGHRS and CDR2 YFSETQ. CDR3: CASSLGFRRNEQFF. CDR3 coding DNA: TGCGCCAGCAGCTTGGGCTTCCGGAGGAATGAGCAGTTCTTC. Using reference TRBV5-1 and TRBJ2-1 for the parts outside the CDR3, the full variable domain is KAGVTQTPRYLIKTRGQQVTLSCSPISGHRSVSWYQQTPGQGLQFLFEYFSETQRNKGNFPGRFSGRQFSNSRSEMNVSTLELGDSALYLCASSLGFRRNEQFFGPGTRLTVL.

The chain combines TRBV7-6 with TRBJ1-1; D unresolved. Looked up from germline, CDR1 is SGHVS and CDR2 is FNYEAQ. The ends were cut back, 5 bases at V and 6 bases at J, with 7 bases in the middle. This CDR3 has 11 residues. The CDR3 sequence: CASSHGAEAFF. The DNA for the CDR3 is TGTGCCAGCAGCCACGGGGCTGAAGCTTTCTTT. The variable domain in full, with the rest retrieved from reference TRBV7-6 and TRBJ1-1, is GAGVSQSPRYKVTKRGQDVALRCDPISGHVSLYWYRQALGQGPEFLTYFNYEAQQDKSGLPNDRFSAERPEGSISTLTIQRTEQRDSAMYRCASSHGAEAFFGQGTRLTVV.

The V gene is TRBV3-1 (or the pseudogene TRBV3-2), the J gene TRBJ1-1; possibly TRBD1 for D (5 bases). Per germline, CDR1 LGHDT and CDR2 YNNKEL (reference sequence). The CDR3 length is 15 residues. V was trimmed by 4 bases and J by 11 bases, leaving 23 bases between them. The CDR3 spells CASSLMAVQAQGAFF. The CDR3 region has the DNA TGTGCCAGCAGCCTAATGGCGGTGCAGGCTCAGGGTGCTTTCTTT.

The chain is built from TRBV4-1 and TRBJ1-6; D might be TRBD1 (5 bases). V was pared by 0 bases and J by 6 bases, with 12 bases between. This CDR3 has 16 residues. Germline lookup yields CDR1 MGHRA and CDR2 YSYEKL. CDR3 amino acids: CASSQDTGNRNSPLHF. The DNA of the CDR3 is TGCGCCAGCAGCCAAGATACAGGAAACCGTAATTCACCCCTCCACTTT.

For the CDR3, the DNA is TGTGCCAGCAGCGTAGCAGGGGGATCTTCACCCCTCCACTTT. It yields the protein CASSVAGGSSPLHF. The chain combines TRBV9 with TRBJ1-6; TRBD1 aligns across 7 bases. Per germline, CDR1 SGDLS and CDR2 YYNGEE. V lost 0 bases to trimming and J lost 9 bases; unmatched junction nucleotides: 3. The CDR3 runs 14 residues. The whole variable domain, filled in from reference TRBV9 and TRBJ1-6, reads DSGVTQTPKHLITATGQRVTLRCSPRSGDLSVYWYQQSLDQGLQFLIQYYNGEERAKGNILERFSAQQFPDLHSELNLSSLELGDSALYFCASSVAGGSSPLHFGNGTRLTVT.

The V gene is TRBV7-6, the J gene TRBJ1-1, with D unresolved. This CDR3 has 13 residues. In germline, CDR1 is SGHVS, CDR2 FNYEAQ. Trimming cost V 4 bases and J 3 bases, with 9 bases left between them. CDR3: CASSSLRDTEAFF. CDR3 DNA sequence: TGTGCCAGCAGCTCCCTCCGGGACACTGAAGCTTTCTTT.

V gene TRBV7-8 combines with J gene TRBJ1-2, with D possibly being TRBD1 (5 bases). V lost 5 bases and J 8 bases, leaving 24 bases between the germline ends. CDR3 size: 16 residues. CDR1 is SGHVS, CDR2 FQNEAQ, per germline. In nucleotides, the CDR3 is TGTGCCAGCAGCATCCGGACGGGACTGGACCCGTGGGGCTACACCTTC. Protein sequence: CASSIRTGLDPWGYTF. The full variable domain, its missing parts supplied by reference TRBV7-8 and TRBJ1-2, is GAGVSQSPRYKVAKRGQDVALRCDPISGHVSLFWYQQALGQGPEFLTYFQNEAQLDKSGLPSDRFFAERPEGSVSTLKIQRTQQEDSAVYLCASSIRTGLDPWGYTFGSGTRLTVV.

V is TRBV5-4 and J is TRBJ1-4; 8 positions match TRBD1. With 4 bases clipped from V and 6 bases from J, the junction kept 8 bases outside the gene matches. In germline, CDR1 is SGHNT, CDR2 YYREEE (reference sequence). The CDR3 runs to 15 residues. The CDR3 spells CASSPRQGSDEKLFF. The DNA of the CDR3 is TGTGCCAGCAGCCCAAGACAGGGGAGCGATGAAAAACTGTTTTTT.